These 11 T cell receptor beta chains were all obtained from the same sample, sequenced in a study of T cell changes during pregnancy in multiple sclerosis. Some clones are missing from TCRdb's copy, which holds only in-frame ones; the method was immunoSEQ multiplex PCR. The sample has 45,000 to 60,000 clones; roughly 90% are singletons. The sequencing used CD8+ T cells from peripheral blood mononuclear cells, collected before pregnancy. The receptors shown here come from a female donor with multiple sclerosis, enrolled in a pregnancy study.

This rearrangement joins TRBV5-1 to TRBJ2-7; a weak D match, TRBD2 (7 bases). V was pared by 0 bases and J by 3 bases, with 22 bases between. Germline lookup yields CDR1 SGHRS and CDR2 YFSETQ. This CDR3 has 18 amino acids. The CDR3 region has the DNA TGCGCCAGCAGCTTGGGGTCGGGGGGCCCCAGGGGTAGCTACGAGCAGTACTTC. Residues: CASSLGSGGPRGSYEQYF.

DNA for the CDR3: TGTGCCAGCAGCTACCAGGACAGGGTGGCCTACAATGAGCAGTTCTTC. It codes for CASSYQDRVAYNEQFF. This chain links TRBV7-9 with TRBJ2-1, with 8 bases identical to TRBD1. Germline CDR1 and CDR2: SEHNR and FQNEAQ (reference sequence). V shed 4 bases, J shed 2 bases, and the junction held 7 bases outside the gene matches. The CDR3 is 16 amino acids. The variable domain in full, completed from reference TRBV7-9 and TRBJ2-1, reads DTGVSQNPRHKITKRGQNVTFRCDPISEHNRLYWYRQTLGQGPEFLTYFQNEAQLEKSRLLSDRFSAERPKGSFSTLEIQRTEQGDSAMYLCASSYQDRVAYNEQFFGPGTRLTVL.

The count of this clone is one. This chain connects TRBV11-2 to TRBJ1-1; D may be TRBD1 (5 bases). The CDR3 loop spans 15 amino acids. Trimming pared 2 bases from V and 4 bases from J, leaving 14 bases between. Per the germline V gene, CDR1 is SGHAT and CDR2 is FQNNGV. This CDR3 is CASSLPNRFRTEAFF. The DNA for the CDR3 is TGTGCCAGCAGCTTACCAAACAGGTTTCGCACTGAAGCTTTCTTT.

In nucleotides, the CDR3 is TGTGCCAGCAGTGACAGGGACTATAACTATGGCTACACCTTC. It is translated as CASSDRDYNYGYTF. The genes are TRBV6-1 and TRBJ1-2, with D possibly being TRBD1 (5 bases). The V end was cut by 3 bases, the J end by 1 base, with 9 bases between. Germline loops: CDR1 MNHNS, CDR2 SASEGT. The CDR3 has 14 residues.

This chain joins TRBV5-1 and TRBJ2-7, with no clear D. This CDR3 comprises 11 residues. CDR1 and CDR2 from the germline V gene are SGHRS and YFSETQ. V was cut by 4 bases and J by 6 bases, with 8 bases left in between. The CDR3 sequence is CASSPEAEQYF. The CDR3 region has the DNA TGCGCCAGCAGCCCAGAGGCCGAGCAGTACTTC.

This clone occurred once. The chain uses TRBV29-1 and TRBJ1-1; D gene unclear. This CDR3 comprises 16 residues. The ends were cut back, 6 bases at V and 1 base at J, with 21 bases in the middle. Per germline, CDR1 SQVTM and CDR2 ANQGSEA. CDR3 sequence (DNA): TGCAGCGTGGGTGACCAGAGGATCGGGGAGAACACTGAAGCTTTCTTT. This encodes CSVGDQRIGENTEAFF.

This CDR3 reads CASSYLAGVYGYTF. CDR3 nucleotide sequence: TGTGCCAGCAGTTACTTAGCGGGTGTCTATGGCTACACCTTC. V and J are TRBV6-5 and TRBJ1-2, with D unclear. This CDR3 region has 14 residues. V dropped 1 base and J dropped 4 bases, with 10 bases sitting between them. Germline V gives CDR1 MNHEY, CDR2 SVGAGI.

This clone was seen once. V usage is TRBV5-1 and J usage is TRBJ2-5; D possibly corresponds to TRBD1 (6 bases). The CDR3 loop spans 17 amino acids. The V gene's germline CDR1 is SGHRS and CDR2 YFSETQ. Deletions cut 1 base from V and 3 bases from J, with 19 bases between. The CDR3 region is CASSLPGGQGLKETQYF. Written as DNA, the CDR3 is TGCGCCAGCAGCTTGCCTGGGGGCCAGGGGCTAAAAGAGACCCAGTACTTC.

V and J are TRBV9 and TRBJ2-7; TRBD1 agrees at 9 bases. The trim removed 4 bases at V and 4 bases at J, leaving 6 bases unmatched. The CDR3 length is 14 residues. CDR1 and CDR2 (germline): SGDLS, YYNGEE. The CDR3 region has the DNA TGTGCCAGCAGCCCCCGGGACAGGGATTACGAGCAGTACTTC. Its translation: CASSPRDRDYEQYF.

This chain links TRBV5-8 with TRBJ2-7; TRBD1 agrees at 9 bases. The CDR3 spans 14 residues. The junction had 5 bases not matched to a gene; V was cut back by 4 bases and J by 3 bases. The germline V gene has CDR1 SGHTS and CDR2 YDEGEE. The CDR3 here is CASSVGQGYYEQYF. Here the CDR3 DNA reads TGTGCCAGCAGCGTGGGACAGGGATACTACGAGCAGTACTTC.

This chain connects TRBV13 to TRBJ2-3, with 8 bases identical to TRBD2. Looked up from germline, CDR1 is PRHDT and CDR2 is FYEKMQ (reference sequence). J gave up 5 bases and V 0 bases, and 7 bases lay outside the gene matches. The CDR3 has 16 residues. In DNA form, the CDR3 reads TGTGCCAGCAGCTTAGGCGGGGGGGCCTTAGGAGATACGCAGTATTTT. Encoded protein: CASSLGGGALGDTQYF.